The 17 T cell receptor beta chains below were found in one sample sequenced in a study of control samples from healthy donors and cancer patients. Profiling relied on immunoSEQ multiplex PCR, and the TCRdb table lists in-frame clones only, not all of them. The sample has roughly 95,000 clones; 80% to 95% are singletons. The source material was blood. Receptor source: a human donor in good health. The donor label of this sample is uncertain.

V usage is TRBV7-6 and J usage is TRBJ1-1; 8 bases align to TRBD1. Per germline, CDR1 SGHVS and CDR2 FNYEAQ. With V trimmed by 5 bases and J by 5 bases, 10 bases remained unmatched. The CDR3 sequence is 15 residues long. CDR3 region: CASSLGTGRRTEAFF. CDR3 bases: TGTGCCAGCAGCCTAGGGACAGGAAGAAGGACTGAAGCTTTCTTT.

CDR3: CASSLSRDPNEKLFF. The CDR3 DNA is TGCGCCAGCAGCTTGTCTAGAGATCCTAATGAAAAACTGTTTTTT. V is TRBV5-1 and J is TRBJ1-4; D is undetermined. The CDR3 length is 15 residues. V was trimmed by 1 base and J by 3 bases, leaving 10 bases between them. Germline V gene lookup returns CDR1 SGHRS and CDR2 YFSETQ.

This clone appeared once. V is TRBV28 and J is TRBJ2-2; 9 bases line up with TRBD1. The CDR3 has 16 residues. Germline loops: CDR1 MDHEN, CDR2 SYDVKM. After removal of 4 bases from V and 3 bases from J, the junction contained 6 bases not matched to a gene. CDR3 DNA: TGTGCCAGCAGTTCCTCCGGGACAGGGTACACCGGGGAGCTGTTTTTT. Amino acid sequence: CASSSSGTGYTGELFF.

The chain employs TRBV13 and TRBJ2-1; D is uncertain. V lost 0 bases to trimming and J lost 0 bases, with 24 bases between them. CDR1 and CDR2 (germline): PRHDT, FYEKMQ (reference sequence). This CDR3 spans 21 amino acids. The CDR3 bases are TGTGCCAGCAGCTTAGGCGGTTTCGGACCACAAGACACTTACTCCTACAATGAGCAGTTCTTC. Amino acid sequence: CASSLGGFGPQDTYSYNEQFF.

The V call is TRBV11-2, the J call TRBJ2-1; D possibly corresponds to TRBD1 (5 bases). The germline gives CDR1 SGHAT, CDR2 FQNNGV. With 1 base removed from V and 7 bases from J, the gap between germline ends came to 11 bases. CDR3 size: 14 residues. CDR3: CASSLVTERNEQFF. The DNA for the CDR3 is TGTGCCAGCAGCTTAGTGACAGAAAGAAATGAGCAGTTCTTC. The full variable domain, completed using reference TRBV11-2 and TRBJ2-1, is EAGVAQSPRYKIIEKRQSVAFWCNPISGHATLYWYQQILGQGPKLLIQFQNNGVVDDSQLPKDRFSAERLKGVDSTLKIQPAKLEDSAVYLCASSLVTERNEQFFGPGTRLTVL.

This rearrangement joins TRBV6-6 to TRBJ1-3; D is perhaps TRBD1 (6 bases). Trimming pared 4 bases from V and 3 bases from J, leaving 13 bases between. The length of the CDR3 is 15 residues. The germline V gene has CDR1 MNHNY and CDR2 SVGAGI (reference sequence). The CDR3 here is CASSSLGGRGNTIYF. The CDR3 DNA is TGTGCCAGCAGTTCGCTCGGGGGCCGTGGAAACACCATATATTTT.

This clone has only one observation. The CDR3 region is CATSDFKDGGNTIYF. The CDR3, as DNA: TGTGCCACCAGTGATTTCAAGGATGGGGGAAACACCATATATTTT. This chain joins TRBV24-1 and TRBJ1-3; no reliable D call. The germline gives CDR1 KGHDR, CDR2 SFDVKD. The CDR3 is 15 amino acids. V lost 1 base and J lost 4, with 10 bases in between.

V usage is TRBV19 and J usage is TRBJ2-3, with 8 bases that match TRBD1. Germline V lookup: CDR1 LNHDA, CDR2 SQIVND (reference sequence). The J segment lost 1 base and the V segment lost 7 bases, leaving 10 bases of the junction unmatched. CDR3 length: 16 residues. The DNA for the CDR3 is TGTGCCAGTAATCAGGGGGCCTCCCCCCGCACAGATACGCAGTATTTT. It specifies CASNQGASPRTDTQYF.

This clone was seen only once. The V call is TRBV4-2, the J call TRBJ1-1, with D unresolved. Looked up from germline, CDR1 is LGHNA and CDR2 is YNFKEQ. V shed 3 bases and J shed 2 bases, with 10 bases lying between them. The CDR3 length is 14 residues. The CDR3 here is CASSQYSANTEAFF. CDR3 nucleotides: TGTGCCAGCAGCCAGTACAGTGCTAACACTGAAGCTTTCTTT.

The rearrangement joins TRBV7-8 to TRBJ1-2; maybe TRBD1 (5 bases). Trimming took 2 bases from V and 7 from J, leaving 11 bases between them. The CDR3 consists of 13 residues. The germline V gene encodes CDR1 SGHVS and CDR2 FQNEAQ. The CDR3 reads CASSLTRTGGYTF. The CDR3 DNA sequence: TGTGCCAGCAGCTTAACCAGAACAGGTGGCTACACCTTC.

V is TRBV6-5 and J is TRBJ1-2; D is possibly TRBD1 (5 bases). The V and J ends lost 6 bases and 8 bases respectively, with 19 bases between them. Germline V lookup: CDR1 MNHEY, CDR2 SVGAGI. The CDR3 consists of 14 residues. Here the CDR3 DNA reads TGTGCCAGCAGGATGGACACTCCGTCTGCCGGCTACACCTTC. This codes for CASRMDTPSAGYTF.

V gene TRBV25-1 combines with J gene TRBJ1-1; D might be TRBD1 (5 bases). The germline CDR1 and CDR2 sequences are MGHDK and SYGVNS. This CDR3 spans 14 amino acids. V was pared by 3 bases and J by 0 bases, with 8 bases between. CDR3 protein: CASSDHRMNTEAFF. In nucleotides, the CDR3 is TGTGCCAGCAGTGATCACAGGATGAACACTGAAGCTTTCTTT.

The genes are TRBV5-1 and TRBJ2-7; D gene uncertain. Trimming took off 0 bases at V and 1 base at J, with 5 bases between the two ends. The CDR3 length is 13 residues. Germline V gene lookup returns CDR1 SGHRS and CDR2 YFSETQ. CDR3 amino acids: CASSLEYSYEQYF. CDR3 nucleotide sequence: TGCGCCAGCAGCTTGGAATATTCCTACGAGCAGTACTTC.

The V call is TRBV7-9, the J call TRBJ1-2, with D possibly matching TRBD1 (5 bases). The CDR3 runs to 13 residues. CDR1 and CDR2 from the germline V gene are SEHNR and FQNEAQ (reference sequence). V was trimmed by 7 bases and J by 4 bases, leaving 13 bases between them. The CDR3 DNA sequence: TGTGCCAGCACCCTTCGGGGGGGCTATGGCTACACCTTC. Its protein is CASTLRGGYGYTF.

This rearrangement joins TRBV4-3 to TRBJ2-3; D remains unclear. The CDR3 is 14 residues long. V lost 1 base, J lost 2 bases, and 7 bases lay in between. Germline lookup yields CDR1 LGHNA and CDR2 YSLEER. The CDR3 here is CASSQAFTTDTQYF. The DNA of the CDR3 is TGCGCCAGCAGCCAAGCTTTCACCACAGATACGCAGTATTTT.

DNA for the CDR3: TGCGCCAGCAGAGGCCCGGGTATCATAACCTACGAGCAGTACTTC. The encoded protein is CASRGPGIITYEQYF. V and J are TRBV5-1 and TRBJ2-7; D gene ambiguous. Trimming left V 5 bases short and J 2 bases short, with 17 bases between. This CDR3 is 15 amino acids long. The germline V gene has CDR1 SGHRS and CDR2 YFSETQ.

This clone was found a few times. The chain recombines TRBV30 with TRBJ1-2; D possibly corresponds to TRBD1 (5 bases). CDR3 size: 15 residues. V lost 2 bases and J lost 1, with 14 bases in between. Germline V CDR1 and CDR2: GTSNPN, SVGIG (reference sequence). The CDR3 DNA follows: TGTGCCTGGAGTTTGGCAGGGCTTAGTAACTATGGCTACACCTTC. Its protein product is CAWSLAGLSNYGYTF.